The 30 T cell receptor beta chains below all came from one sample that was sequenced in a study of T cells after yellow fever vaccination. One entry per CDR3 protein, called by TCRdb with MiXCR from the 5' RACE reads. The data hold over 300,000 distinct CDR3 sequences, with around 7% observed a single time. The source was PBMCs, collected roughly 47 days after the first yellow fever vaccination. The receptors derive from a man aged 18 to 30 who received the YFV17D yellow fever vaccine.

The table lists this clonotype with many counts. The CDR3 coding sequence is TGTGCCAGCAGGACAGGAGTGGGGGTGGTGGGCTACACCTTC. Protein product: CASRTGVGVVGYTF. The chain links TRBV7-2 to TRBJ1-2; maybe TRBD1 (6 bases). This CDR3 spans 14 amino acids. V lost 6 bases to trimming and J lost 8 bases, with 19 bases between them. CDR1 is SGHTA, CDR2 FQGNSA, per germline.

The V call is TRBV9, the J call TRBJ2-7; D possibly corresponds to TRBD1 (5 bases). The CDR3 sequence is 15 residues long. Germline CDR1 is SGDLS and CDR2 is YYNGEE. Trimming removed 0 bases at V and 0 bases at J, with 10 bases between. The CDR3 loop is CASSVGYRPSYEQYV. CDR3 bases: TGTGCCAGCAGCGTAGGGTACAGGCCCTCCTACGAGCAGTACGTC.

This sequence joins TRBV4-3 and TRBJ2-6; D uncertain. V was cut by 0 bases and J by 0 bases, with 6 bases left in between. Per the germline V gene, CDR1 is LGHNA and CDR2 is YSLEER. CDR3 size: 16 residues. The CDR3 here is CASSQERYSGANVLTF. The DNA of the CDR3 is TGCGCCAGCAGCCAAGAGAGGTACTCTGGGGCCAACGTCCTGACTTTC.

The chain employs TRBV7-2 and TRBJ2-7; D is unresolved. CDR1 is SGHTA, CDR2 FQGNSA, per germline. Deletions cut 5 bases from V and 4 bases from J, with 12 bases between. The CDR3 spans 13 residues. CDR3 region: CASSPAPTYEQYV. In DNA form, the CDR3 reads TGTGCCAGCAGCCCTGCACCCACTTACGAGCAGTACGTC.

The chain carries TRBV7-8 and TRBJ1-5; the match to TRBD1 covers 7 bases. CDR1 and CDR2 from the germline V gene are SGHVS and FQNEAQ. CDR3 length: 15 amino acids. V lost 0 bases and J lost 6; bases outside the gene matches: 5. The CDR3 bases are TGTGCCAGCAGCTTAGCGGGACAGTTAAGTCAGCCCCAGCATTTT. Its translation is CASSLAGQLSQPQHF.

In this sample, this clonotype turned up a few times. The V and J genes are TRBV7-9 and TRBJ2-5; D is unclear. CDR1 is SEHNR and CDR2 is FQNEAQ in the germline V gene (reference sequence). V was cut by 5 bases and J by 1 base, with 8 bases left in between. The CDR3 loop spans 13 amino acids. Written as DNA, the CDR3 is TGTGCCAGCAGCGACACCATCCAAGAGACCCAGTACTTC. Translated, it gives CASSDTIQETQYF.

This clonotype was picked up a small number of times. CDR3 protein: CASSLAPDGANSPLHF. The CDR3 nucleotides read TGCGCCAGCAGCTTGGCCCCGGACGGAGCTAATTCACCCCTCCACTTT. V is TRBV5-1 and J is TRBJ1-6, with D unclear. V was shortened by 0 bases and J by 6 bases, with 13 bases between the two germline ends. CDR1 SGHRS and CDR2 YFSETQ come from the germline V gene. This CDR3 has 16 residues.

This clonotype has a handful of counts. This chain joins TRBV7-2 and TRBJ1-1; TRBD1 might be the D (5 bases). This CDR3 spans 15 amino acids. V lost 2 bases and J 6 bases, leaving 16 bases between the germline ends. The germline V gene encodes CDR1 SGHTA and CDR2 FQGNSA. The CDR3 DNA is TGTGCCAGCAGCTTATCGGGGCAGGGAGGTTCTGAAGCTTTCTTT. Its protein product is CASSLSGQGGSEAFF.

This clonotype was seen a few times. This chain connects TRBV6-2 or TRBV6-3 to TRBJ2-1; no clear D. Germline-derived CDR1 and CDR2 are MNHEY and SVGEGT. The CDR3 consists of 13 residues. Deletions cut 7 bases from V and 4 bases from J, with 11 bases between. For the CDR3, the DNA is TGTGCCAGCACTGTCTTCCTATACAATGAGCAGTTCTTC. Translating gives CASTVFLYNEQFF.

The chain joins TRBV4-2 to TRBJ1-6; 8 bases are shared with TRBD1. Germline V gives CDR1 LGHNA, CDR2 YNFKEQ. Losses at the gene ends were 4 bases for V and 9 bases for J; bases not matched to a gene: 8. The CDR3 loop spans 15 amino acids. In nucleotides, the CDR3 is TGTGCCAGCAGCCGAGGACAGGGATCGGGTTCACCCCTCCACTTT. Protein sequence: CASSRGQGSGSPLHF.

In nucleotides, the CDR3 is TGCAGCGGTAAGGGAGGGGTCGGTGCTGAAGCTTTCTTT. Amino acid sequence: CSGKGGVGAEAFF. The genes are TRBV29-1 and TRBJ1-1; a weak D match, TRBD1 (5 bases). The CDR3 sequence is 13 residues long. CDR1 is SQVTM, CDR2 ANQGSEA, per germline. Trimming cost V 7 bases and J 6 bases, with 18 bases left between them.

This clonotype was counted many times. The chain is built from TRBV7-8 and TRBJ2-7; D tentatively fits TRBD1 or TRBD2 (5 bases each). Per the germline V gene, CDR1 is SGHVS and CDR2 is FQNEAQ. The CDR3 is made up of 15 amino acids. Between the trimmed V and J ends, which lost 1 base and 4 bases, there was a span of 14 bases. CDR3 bases: TGTGCCAGCAGCTTAGTTCGGGGCCGGAATTACGAGCAGTACGTC. It specifies CASSLVRGRNYEQYV.

This clonotype was picked up many times. This chain links TRBV12-3 or TRBV12-4 with TRBJ2-5; D is ambiguous. This CDR3 is built from 13 residues. The V end lost 7 bases, the J end lost 7 bases, and 16 bases lay between the germline ends. This CDR3 reads CASIPPGSGTQYF. The CDR3 nucleotides are TGTGCCAGCATCCCCCCGGGCTCTGGGACCCAGTACTTC.

A few counts support this clonotype. V usage is TRBV7-7 and J usage is TRBJ2-2; no firm D call. CDR1 is SSHAT, CDR2 FNYEAQ, per germline (reference sequence). The CDR3 is 14 residues long. The germline V and J ends were trimmed by 0 bases and 6 bases, with 8 bases remaining between them. This CDR3 is CASSLAQASGELFF. The CDR3 region has the DNA TGTGCCAGCAGCTTAGCACAAGCGTCCGGGGAGCTGTTTTTT.

The CDR3 sequence: CASSQDAGVGDTQYF. CDR3 DNA: TGCGCCAGCAGCCAAGATGCAGGGGTGGGAGATACGCAGTATTTT. The chain uses TRBV4-3 and TRBJ2-3; D perhaps matches TRBD1 (6 bases). The V gene's germline CDR1 is LGHNA and CDR2 YSLEER. The germline V and J ends were trimmed by 0 bases and 5 bases, with 12 bases remaining between them. The CDR3 contains 15 residues.

This clonotype was counted at least ten times. The rearrangement uses TRBV7-2 and TRBJ2-5; 7 nucleotides line up with TRBD2. CDR3 length equals 13 residues. The trim removed 3 bases at V and 5 bases at J, leaving 3 bases unmatched. Per germline, CDR1 SGHTA and CDR2 FQGNSA. CDR3 in DNA: TGTGCCAGCAGCTTCGGGGACTACGAGACCCAGTACTTC. Encoded protein: CASSFGDYETQYF.

This clonotype was seen repeatedly, ten times or more. CDR3 sequence (DNA): TGTGCCAGCAGCTGGGCTGGACGGGGCTACTTC. Translating gives CASSWAGRGYF. This chain uses TRBV7-2 with TRBJ2-5; D may match TRBD1 or TRBD2 (5 bases each). CDR3 length: 11 residues. Germline V lookup: CDR1 SGHTA, CDR2 FQGNSA. Trimming removed 4 bases from V and 14 bases from J, with 14 bases in between.

This clonotype was seen more than once but under ten times. The rearrangement joins TRBV11-2 to TRBJ1-2; D may be TRBD1 (5 bases). Germline-derived CDR1 and CDR2 are SGHAT and FQNNGV. This CDR3 region has 18 residues. The V gene lost 5 bases and the J gene lost 0 bases, with 22 bases spanning the gap. The CDR3 here is CASSPPGVTGPSNYGYTF. The CDR3 bases are TGTGCCAGCAGCCCACCCGGAGTAACGGGACCTTCTAACTATGGCTACACCTTC.

This clonotype came up many times. The chain employs TRBV7-9 and TRBJ2-5; D might be TRBD1 (6 bases). The ends were cut back, 8 bases at V and 0 bases at J, with 19 bases in the middle. Germline V gene sequence: CDR1 SEHNR, CDR2 FQNEAQ (reference sequence). This CDR3 is built from 16 residues. In DNA, the CDR3 is TGTGCCAGCGGCCCATGGACAGCCATAAACCAAGAGACCCAGTACTTC. This codes for CASGPWTAINQETQYF.

This clonotype has only a few counts. The chain carries TRBV15 and TRBJ2-1; the D is unclear. The CDR3 extends over 15 amino acids. Between the trimmed V and J ends, which lost 0 bases and 0 bases, there was a span of 6 bases. Germline V gene sequence: CDR1 LNHNV, CDR2 YYDKDF (reference sequence). CDR3 region: CATSRDSDSYNEQFF. The CDR3 DNA reads TGTGCCACCAGCAGAGATTCAGACTCCTACAATGAGCAGTTCTTC.

This clonotype was picked up many times. V and J are TRBV4-3 and TRBJ2-2; maybe TRBD2 (7 bases). Trimming removed 5 bases at V and 4 bases at J, with 17 bases between. The CDR3 contains 16 residues. Germline V gives CDR1 LGHNA, CDR2 YSLEER. The CDR3 region has the DNA TGCGCCAGCAGCTGGGAGGGGGGCGCAACCACCGGGGAGCTGTTTTTT. This sequence encodes CASSWEGGATTGELFF.

For the CDR3, the DNA is TGTGCCAGCAGCCCGCGGACAGGGGAGAGGACTGAAGCTTTCTTT. It yields the protein CASSPRTGERTEAFF. The gene calls are TRBV7-9 and TRBJ1-1, with TRBD1 matching over 9 bases. The V and J ends lost 5 bases and 5 bases, in that order; junction bases with no gene match: 9. This CDR3 has 15 amino acids. Germline loops: CDR1 SEHNR, CDR2 FQNEAQ (reference sequence).

V usage is TRBV6-5 and J usage is TRBJ1-1; D is undetermined. Trimming removed 0 bases from V and 4 bases from J, with 12 bases in between. The germline gives CDR1 MNHEY, CDR2 SVGAGI. The CDR3 is 15 residues long. The CDR3 loop is CASSYSGGLRTEAFF. The CDR3 nucleotides are TGTGCCAGCAGTTACTCGGGTGGGCTGCGCACTGAAGCTTTCTTT.

This clonotype was seen at least ten times. This rearrangement joins TRBV3-1 to TRBJ2-3, with D tentatively TRBD2 (6 bases). Germline V gives CDR1 LGHDT, CDR2 YNNKEL (reference sequence). This CDR3 region has 17 residues. V dropped 0 bases and J dropped 2 bases, with 15 bases sitting between them. This chain's CDR3 is CASSQDGTSRVTDTQYF. The CDR3 DNA reads TGTGCCAGCAGCCAAGATGGAACTAGCAGGGTCACAGATACGCAGTATTTT.

There are a few counts of this clonotype. This chain connects TRBV28 to TRBJ1-4; 7 bases are a match to TRBD1. J was trimmed by 8 bases and V by 6 bases; bases with no gene match: 9. This CDR3 spans 14 amino acids. CDR1 and CDR2 (germline): MDHEN, SYDVKM. The CDR3 bases are TGTGCCAGCAGCGGAACAGGGGTAAGGGAAAAACTGTTTTTT. Translating gives CASSGTGVREKLFF.

A few counts support this clonotype. The chain carries TRBV29-1 and TRBJ2-1; no reliable D call. V gave up 7 bases and J gave up 0 bases, with 10 bases separating them. Germline values: CDR1 SQVTM, CDR2 ANQGSEA. The CDR3 sequence is 13 residues long. This CDR3 is CSAAVSSYNEQFF. Here the CDR3 DNA reads TGCAGCGCGGCCGTGAGCTCCTACAATGAGCAGTTCTTC.

A few counts support this clonotype. V gene TRBV7-9 combines with J gene TRBJ1-5; no reliable D call. V was cut by 2 bases and J by 6 bases, with 8 bases left in between. This CDR3 is 13 amino acids long. Germline V gene data show CDR1 as SEHNR and CDR2 as FQNEAQ (reference sequence). CDR3 in amino acids: CASSLRTGQPQHF. In DNA, the CDR3 is TGTGCCAGCAGCTTAAGAACGGGTCAGCCCCAGCATTTT.

This clonotype was picked up a small number of times. This chain uses TRBV6-1 with TRBJ2-1; D gene unclear. This CDR3 comprises 12 residues. Germline CDR1 is MNHNS and CDR2 is SASEGT. V lost 8 bases and J 4 bases, leaving 9 bases between the germline ends. CDR3: CASRIYYNEQFF. Here the CDR3 DNA reads TGTGCCAGCCGCATCTATTACAATGAGCAGTTCTTC.

This clonotype was observed a few times. J is TRBJ1-6 and V is TRBV7-2; D is unclear. Germline V gene lookup returns CDR1 SGHTA and CDR2 FQGNSA. Deletions cut 3 bases from V and 7 bases from J, with 7 bases between. This CDR3 contains 13 residues. CDR3 loop: CASSLQLNSPLHF. The CDR3 nucleotides read TGTGCCAGCAGCTTGCAGCTCAATTCACCCCTCCACTTT.

In DNA, the CDR3 is TGTGCCAGCATTCCTAGGACAGAAGCCACCGGGGAGCTGTTTTTT. The encoded protein is CASIPRTEATGELFF. V usage is TRBV12-3 or TRBV12-4 and J usage is TRBJ2-2; D perhaps matches TRBD1 (6 bases). The germline V and J ends were trimmed by 7 bases and 4 bases, with 16 bases remaining between them. The CDR3 has 15 amino acids.